This entry describes one T cell receptor (beta chain). Its antigen is as yet unknown. These gene names are mouse names. The CDR3 end lies 1 residue beyond the end of the read and is filled in from the germline J gene. This specimen belongs to a study of tissue T cells after allogeneic stem cell transplantation. Study-level findings and limits: Shared clones across patients were few; motif clustering revealed tissue-specific shared signatures. TCR repertoires tracked anatomic similarity, regardless of disease or transplant status. Alloreactivity or antigen specificity of tissue TCRs was not determined; some clones might be host cells.

This CDR3 has 13 residues. Losses at the gene ends were 4 bases for V and 7 bases for J; bases not matched to a gene: 6. CDR1 SGHSA and CDR2 FRNQAP come from the germline V gene. Sequencing was performed with immunoSEQ multiplex PCR; in TCRdb, only in-frame clones are kept and a portion is missing. Seen here are around 51,000 clones, approximately 73% observed once, and the top ten hold roughly 0.59%. What was sequenced was sorted cells pooled from one or two spleens. This sequence joins TRBV16 and TRBJ2-7; 8 nucleotides agree with TRBD2. This sequence was found in a pool of C57BL/6 mice in good health. The DNA read from the CDR3 is TGTGCAAGCAGCTCTCTCTGGGGGGAAGAACAGTAC. Its protein is CASSSLWGEEQY. The complete CDR3 protein is CASSSLWGEEQYF. Together with reference TRBV16 and TRBJ2-7, the CDR3 gives the full variable domain: NAGVIQTPRHKVTGKGQEATLWCEPISGHSAVFWYRQTIVQGLEFLTYFRNQAPIDDSGMPKERFSAQMPNQSHSTLKIQSTQPQDSAVYLCASSSLWGEEQYFGPGTRLTVL.